This record covers a single T cell receptor (beta chain). The data originate from a study of control samples from healthy donors and cancer patients. Produced via immunoSEQ multiplex PCR; TCRdb's table is partial and in-frame only. This sample has over 100,000 clones; 80% to 90% occur once, and the top ten carry approximately 15%. The ends were cut back, 2 bases at V and 7 bases at J, with 13 bases in the middle. CDR1 and CDR2 from the germline V gene are PRHDT and FYEKMQ (reference sequence). There are 14 residues in the CDR3. The sequence came from a woman between 50 and 59 years old in good health. Sequencing used blood. The chain has TRBV13 and TRBJ2-3, with D uncertain. The DNA for the CDR3 is TGTGCCAGCAGCTTAAGATGGAAGGCCAATACGCAGTATTTT. Residues: CASSLRWKANTQYF.